One sample yielded the 11 T cell receptor beta chains listed below, sequenced in a study of T cell repertoires in ileal Crohn's disease. Here immunoSEQ multiplex PCR was the method, and the copy in TCRdb shows in-frame clones only, minus some. The sample has 30,000 or so clones, about 81% seen once. The sample consisted of ileal tissue. These receptors were collected from an adult with Crohn's disease.

V and J are TRBV6-5 and TRBJ1-2; D is possibly TRBD1 (5 bases). The CDR3 totals 15 residues. Between the trimmed V and J ends, which lost 2 bases and 3 bases, there was a span of 13 bases. Germline CDR1 and CDR2: MNHEY and SVGAGI. CDR3 nucleotide sequence: TGTGCCAGCAGTTACGGGCAAGGGGTGCACTATGGCTACACCTTC. Translation gives CASSYGQGVHYGYTF.

The chain carries TRBV19 and TRBJ1-5; 7 bases match TRBD1. Trimming at V came to 1 base and at J to 7 bases, leaving 7 bases not matched to a gene. In germline, CDR1 is LNHDA, CDR2 SQIVND (reference sequence). The length of the CDR3 is 15 residues. CDR3 sequence (DNA): TGTGCCAGTAGTATAGCGAGGGGGCGCGAGCAGCCCCAGCATTTT. Amino acid sequence: CASSIARGREQPQHF.

This clone has a single count. The chain has TRBV5-4 and TRBJ1-3, with a possible D match to TRBD1 (6 bases). The CDR3 loop spans 14 amino acids. Germline assignment: CDR1 SGHNT and CDR2 YYREEE (reference sequence). Trimming left V 2 bases short and J 7 bases short, with 13 bases between. CDR3 coding DNA: TGTGCCAGCAGCTTTGGTCCAGGGGCTAACACCATATATTTT. Translation gives CASSFGPGANTIYF.

The CDR3 is CASSQKDRDRQYF. The CDR3 coding sequence is TGCGCCAGCAGCCAAAAAGACAGGGACCGGCAGTACTTC. The chain recombines TRBV4-1 with TRBJ2-7; TRBD1 matches 7 bases. After removal of 2 bases from V and 9 bases from J, the junction contained 7 bases not matched to a gene. Germline V CDR1 and CDR2: MGHRA, YSYEKL. The CDR3 spans 13 residues.

The chain carries TRBV5-1 and TRBJ1-6; 11 bases are a match to TRBD1. The CDR3 sequence is 15 residues long. Germline V lookup: CDR1 SGHRS, CDR2 YFSETQ. The J segment lost 5 bases and the V segment lost 5 bases, leaving 3 bases of the junction unmatched. The CDR3 sequence is CASRQGQGDNSPLHF. CDR3 DNA: TGCGCCAGCAGACAGGGACAGGGGGATAATTCACCCCTCCACTTT.

This clone was detected a few times. V and J are TRBV7-2 and TRBJ1-1, with D unclear. The CDR3 is made up of 13 amino acids. Deletions cut 3 bases from V and 0 bases from J, with 5 bases between. Germline CDR1 is SGHTA and CDR2 is FQGNSA. In DNA, the CDR3 is TGTGCCAGCAGCTTGTCCGTGAACACTGAAGCTTTCTTT. Translating gives CASSLSVNTEAFF.

V and J are TRBV29-1 and TRBJ2-3, with 8 bases fitting TRBD2. The junction had 5 bases not matched to a gene; V was cut back by 6 bases and J by 3 bases. There are 13 residues in the CDR3. Per germline, CDR1 SQVTM and CDR2 ANQGSEA. The CDR3: CSVDSGVTDTQYF. The CDR3 bases are TGCAGCGTCGATAGCGGGGTAACAGATACGCAGTATTTT.

The chain employs TRBV2 and TRBJ2-5; no reliable D call. With the DNA end fitting TRBJ2-7 better, the J assignment may be wrong. CDR1 and CDR2 from the germline V gene are SNHLY and FYNNEI. The CDR3 consists of 14 residues. CDR3 nucleotides: TGTGCCAGCAGTGAACTGATGAACTCCTACGAGCAGTACTTC. It is translated as CASSELMNSYEQYF.

This chain joins TRBV4-3 and TRBJ2-4; TRBD2 matches 7 bases. V gave up 0 bases and J gave up 1 base; unmatched junction bases: 3. The CDR3 consists of 16 residues. The germline V gene has CDR1 LGHNA and CDR2 YSLEER. The CDR3 is CASSQDLGGAKNIQYF. DNA for the CDR3: TGCGCCAGCAGCCAAGATCTCGGGGGGGCCAAAAACATTCAGTACTTC.

The chain combines TRBV9 with TRBJ2-6, with D perhaps TRBD2 (5 bases). Germline V gene data show CDR1 as SGDLS and CDR2 as YYNGEE. There are 15 residues in the CDR3. The V and J ends lost 5 bases and 0 bases respectively, with 9 bases between them. In DNA form, the CDR3 reads TGTGCCAGCAGAACCACTAGCTCTGGGGCCAACGTCCTGACTTTC. This codes for CASRTTSSGANVLTF. Filled out from reference TRBV9 and TRBJ2-6, the complete variable domain reads DSGVTQTPKHLITATGQRVTLRCSPRSGDLSVYWYQQSLDQGLQFLIQYYNGEERAKGNILERFSAQQFPDLHSELNLSSLELGDSALYFCASRTTSSGANVLTFGAGSRLTVL.

In DNA form, the CDR3 reads TGTGCCAGCAGAGAACAAGGGACAGTCTACGAGCAGTACTTC. This gives the protein CASREQGTVYEQYF. The chain is built from TRBV6-5 and TRBJ2-7; 7 bases agree with TRBD1. The CDR3 spans 14 residues. CDR1 is MNHEY and CDR2 is SVGAGI in the germline V gene. The J segment lost 3 bases and the V segment lost 6 bases, leaving 8 bases of the junction unmatched.